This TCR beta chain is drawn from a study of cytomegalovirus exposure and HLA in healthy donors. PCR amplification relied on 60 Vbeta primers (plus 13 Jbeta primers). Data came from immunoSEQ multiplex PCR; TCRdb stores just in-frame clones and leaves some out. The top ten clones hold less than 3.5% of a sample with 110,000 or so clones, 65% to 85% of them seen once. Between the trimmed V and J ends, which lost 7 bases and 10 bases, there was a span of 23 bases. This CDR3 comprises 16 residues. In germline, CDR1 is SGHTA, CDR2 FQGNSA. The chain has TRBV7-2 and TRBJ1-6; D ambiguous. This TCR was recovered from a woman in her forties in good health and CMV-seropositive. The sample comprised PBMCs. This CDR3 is CASKTPRDGSLSPLHF. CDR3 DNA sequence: TGTGCCAGCAAGACCCCGCGTGACGGTAGCCTATCACCCCTCCACTTT.